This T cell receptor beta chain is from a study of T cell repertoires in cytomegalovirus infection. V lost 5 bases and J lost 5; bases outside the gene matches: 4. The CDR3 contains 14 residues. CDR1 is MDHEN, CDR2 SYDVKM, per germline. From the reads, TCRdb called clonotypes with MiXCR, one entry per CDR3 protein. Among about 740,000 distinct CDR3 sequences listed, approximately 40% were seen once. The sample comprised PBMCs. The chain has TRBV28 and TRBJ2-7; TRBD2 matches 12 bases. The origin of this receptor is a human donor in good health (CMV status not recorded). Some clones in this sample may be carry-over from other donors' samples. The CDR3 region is CASSPGLAGHEQYF. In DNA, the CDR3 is TGTGCCAGCAGTCCTGGACTAGCGGGACACGAGCAGTACTTC.